This T cell receptor (beta chain) was obtained from a study of graft-versus-host responses after intestinal transplantation. Data came from immunoSEQ multiplex PCR; TCRdb stores just in-frame clones and leaves some out. Among 20,000 to 25,000 clones, approximately 40% were seen once, and the ten largest hold approximately 1.6%. The study plated roughly 200,000 CFSE-labeled responders with roughly 200,000 irradiated, violet-dye-labeled stimulators. This clone has more than one count but fewer than ten. Within the sample, other DNA sequences also encode this same CDR3. CDR3 length: 18 amino acids. Germline values: CDR1 SGDLS, CDR2 YYNGEE. Trimming stripped 0 bases from V and 1 base from J, with 17 bases between.

The receptor's source is a human patient who received an intestinal transplant. V is TRBV9 and J is TRBJ2-1; the D gene is possibly TRBD2 (5 bases). Material: alloreactive CD8+ T cells from a mixed lymphocyte reaction culture, obtained before intestinal transplant. Subset of the sample: CFSE-low proliferating T cells sorted from roughly six-day pre-transplant mixed lymphocyte reaction (GvH or HvG direction). CDR3: CASSVGGGRVPSYNEQFF. In nucleotides, the CDR3 is TGTGCCAGCAGCGTAGGAGGCGGGCGGGTCCCTTCCTACAATGAGCAGTTCTTC.